The T cell receptor beta chain under discussion was sequenced for a study of blood T cells in healthy people across ages. Whole-study findings and limits: Estimates drawn from one million T cells were deemed to understate diversity.

Every donor provided approximately 9.2 milliliters of peripheral blood. With respect to this clonotype: The target antigen is unknown.

Using a J-beta primer mix together with a sample-barcoded 5' primer, a second PCR was run for about 7 to 12 cycles. A tag from a template-switch adaptor with 12 random nucleotides marked each cDNA molecule. Each of the samples gave a minimum of 2.5 million paired-end reads that contained CDR3. TCRdb reanalysed the 5' RACE reads using MiXCR and keeps one entry per CDR3 protein. The sample includes about 830,000 distinct CDR3 sequences, about 59% of them seen just once. Sequenced: blood. This TCR was recovered from a man aged 30 to 45 in good health.

CDR3 sequence (DNA): TGCAGTGCTAGAGATTCGAACCTAGCGGGGGGGTCCGGGGAGCTGTTTTTT. Protein sequence: CSARDSNLAGGSGELFF. This chain uses TRBV20-1 with TRBJ2-2; 12 bases are shared with TRBD2. Trimming took 0 bases from V and 6 from J; bases not matched to a gene: 8. Germline-derived CDR1 and CDR2 are DFQATT and SNEGSKA (reference sequence). This CDR3 is 17 amino acids long.